What follows are 31 T cell receptor beta chains derived from one specimen sequenced in a study of T cell clonality in common variable immunodeficiency (dated by TCRdb to 2013 to 2016). The library was produced with the immunoSEQ multiplex PCR assay. TCRdb took over this immuneACCESS table, retaining in-frame rearrangements with V and J assigned. Such tables are incomplete; in checked studies, under half of the missing clones stem from an unresolved V gene, and the remainder is unexplained. For this sample, 30,000 to 40,000 clones appear and none is a singleton. The ten largest account for 3.8% of the sample. Sequencing used peripheral blood mononuclear cells. These TCRs come from a person aged 18-70 years in good health.

This clone was observed at least ten times. Sequencing ends 3 residues short of the CDR3 end; the germline J gene provides the rest. The V gene is TRBV4-2, the J gene TRBJ1-3, with D possibly being TRBD1 (5 bases). CDR1 and CDR2 (germline): LGHNA, YNFKEQ. V was cut by 0 bases and J by 3 bases, with 12 bases left in between. CDR3 length equals 16 residues. The sequenced CDR3 bases are TGTGCCAGCAGCCAAGATCCGGGGGACTTTGGAAACACC. The encoded protein is CASSQDPGDFGNT. In full, the CDR3 reads CASSQDPGDFGNTIYF.

The sample holds many counts of this clone. The sequence runs out 3 residues before the end of the CDR3; the remainder is reconstructed from the germline J gene. V is TRBV12-3 or TRBV12-4 and J is TRBJ2-7, with TRBD2 matching 7 bases. The CDR3 has 14 residues. Germline trimming cut 3 bases from V and 2 bases from J; bases unmatched to any gene: 4. The CDR3 DNA, read in part, is TGTGCCAGCAGTTTGGGGGGGAACCCCTACGAG. As protein: CASSLGGNPYE. The whole CDR3 sequence is CASSLGGNPYEQYF.

This clone has a count of ten or more. Read sequence stops 3 residues before the CDR3 end, and the germline J gene provides the missing end. The J gene is TRBJ1-1, the V gene TRBV14, with 10 bases aligning to TRBD1. There are 14 residues in the CDR3. The germline V gene encodes CDR1 SGHDN and CDR2 FVKESK. The CDR3 spells CASSSGQGTVGAFF. The sequenced CDR3 bases are TGTGCCAGCAGCTCGGGACAGGGGACTGTCGGA.

This clone has ten or more counts. The observed sequence ends 3 residues before the CDR3 terminus, with the missing tail filled in from the germline J gene. This chain connects TRBV19 to TRBJ1-1; perhaps TRBD1 as D (6 bases). The germline V gene has CDR1 LNHDA and CDR2 SQIVND (reference sequence). The CDR3 is 16 residues long. Trimming left V 3 bases short and J 6 bases short, with 20 bases between. The part of the CDR3 DNA that was read is TGTGCCAGTAGTATCCCGACAGGAGCGGTTATCGCTGAA. Residues: CASSIPTGAVIAE. The whole CDR3 sequence is CASSIPTGAVIAEAFF.

This clone occurred many times. The read ends 3 residues shy of where the CDR3 ends; the end is completed using the germline J gene. The V and J genes are TRBV7-9 and TRBJ2-1; the match to TRBD2 covers 7 bases. The CDR3 is made up of 14 amino acids. Germline loops: CDR1 SEHNR, CDR2 FQNEAQ (reference sequence). V shed 5 bases and J 3 bases; nucleotides not matched to a gene: 4. The sequenced part of the CDR3 DNA is TGTGCCAGCAGCCCCAGGACTAGCTACAATGAG. Amino acids: CASSPRTSYNE. In full, the CDR3 is CASSPRTSYNEQFF.

This clone showed up many times. One end of the junction varies from germline; a read error may be responsible. The missing CDR3 end, 3 residues past where the read stops, is filled in from the germline J gene. This chain uses TRBV4-2 with TRBJ2-2, with D tentatively TRBD1 (5 bases). This CDR3 has 17 amino acids. The V gene's germline CDR1 is LGHNA and CDR2 YNFKEQ. CDR3 in amino acids: CASTHELDRPNTGELFF. CDR3 DNA, as far as it was read: TGCGCCAGCACCCATGAGCTCGACAGACCGAACACCGGGGAG.

This clone was observed many times. The missing CDR3 end, 3 residues past where the read stops, is filled in from the germline J gene. This chain joins TRBV20-1 and TRBJ2-1; the match to TRBD1 covers 8 bases. The CDR3 sequence is 15 residues long. Per germline, CDR1 DFQATT and CDR2 SNEGSKA (reference sequence). The J segment lost 4 bases and the V segment lost 6 bases, leaving 11 bases of the junction unmatched. The covered CDR3 bases are TGCAGTGCGCTTGCCAGGGGGCGGCAGTACAATGAG. Translating it yields CSALARGRQYNE. The full CDR3 protein reads CSALARGRQYNEQFF.

At least ten counts were recorded for this clone. The read terminates 3 residues before the CDR3 end, so the remaining end is supplied by the germline J gene. This chain joins TRBV20-1 and TRBJ2-1; 10 nucleotides agree with TRBD2. J lost 1 base, V lost 5 bases, and 2 bases had no gene match. CDR1 DFQATT and CDR2 SNEGSKA come from the germline V gene (reference sequence). The CDR3 is made up of 14 amino acids. The chain's CDR3 is CSAPSGRSYNEQFF. Partial CDR3 DNA: TGCAGTGCTCCTAGCGGGAGATCCTACAATGAG.

The table lists this clone with many counts. The CDR3 is cut off 3 residues early in the read; its end comes from the germline J gene. The chain is built from TRBV7-3 and TRBJ2-2; weak D call: TRBD1 (5 bases). CDR1 is SGHTA, CDR2 FQGTGA, per germline. V was pared by 5 bases and J by 1 base, with 8 bases between. This CDR3 is 14 amino acids long. Partial CDR3 DNA: TGTGCCAGCAGCAGGGGCGGGAACACCGGGGAG. This encodes CASSRGGNTGE. The full CDR3 sequence reads CASSRGGNTGELFF.

This clone occurred many times. The read comes to an end 3 residues before the CDR3 does, leaving the germline J gene to fill in the end. The rearrangement links TRBV19 to TRBJ2-5, with D tentatively TRBD2 (6 bases). V lost 3 bases and J lost 4, with 9 bases in between. The CDR3 spans 13 residues. The germline V gene encodes CDR1 LNHDA and CDR2 SQIVND (reference sequence). CDR3 bases read: TGTGCCAGTAGTATGGGACTGGGAGAGACC. Residues: CASSMGLGET. In full, the CDR3 is CASSMGLGETQYF.

Many counts were recorded for this clone. The CDR3 end is not reached by the read, which stops 3 residues before it; the germline J gene fills it in. This sequence joins TRBV7-3 and TRBJ1-2; a possible D gene is TRBD1 (6 bases). CDR3 length: 13 amino acids. Germline V gene lookup returns CDR1 SGHTA and CDR2 FQGTGA. The CDR3 is CASSPRGGEGYTF. Partial CDR3 DNA: TGTGCCAGCAGCCCCCGGGGGGGCGAAGGC.

Comments on this clone: The missing CDR3 end, 3 residues past where the read stops, is filled in from the germline J gene. The chain employs TRBV5-4 and TRBJ2-7, with 7 bases identical to TRBD1. The length of the CDR3 is 15 residues. Germline V gene data show CDR1 as SGHNT and CDR2 as YYREEE (reference sequence). V was clipped by 0 bases and J by 2 bases; unmatched bases: 5. CDR3 loop: CASSLDRGSAYEQYF. The covered CDR3 bases are TGTGCCAGCAGCTTGGACAGGGGCTCCGCCTACGAG.

This clone was picked up many times. The sequenced fragment ends 3 residues before the CDR3 boundary, so the rest is inferred from the germline J gene. This rearrangement joins TRBV12-3 or TRBV12-4 to TRBJ2-1, with TRBD1 matching 10 bases. This CDR3 spans 14 amino acids. With 8 bases clipped from V and 8 bases from J, the junction kept 9 bases outside the gene matches. The CDR3 sequence: CASSKTGGNDEQFF. Partial CDR3 DNA: TGTGCCAGCTCCAAGACAGGGGGCAACGATGAG.

This clone appeared many times. From the germline J gene comes the end of the CDR3, since the read stops 3 residues before it. The V gene is TRBV20-1, the J gene TRBJ2-5, with D possibly matching TRBD1 (6 bases). In germline, CDR1 is DFQATT, CDR2 SNEGSKA (reference sequence). The V gene lost 0 bases and the J gene lost 2 bases, with 16 bases spanning the gap. This CDR3 region has 16 residues. The DNA read from the CDR3 is TGCAGTGCTAGAGATCTTCACAGGGACACTCAAGAGACC. Amino acids: CSARDLHRDTQET. The CDR3 as a whole reads CSARDLHRDTQETQYF.

The covered CDR3 bases are TGCAGTGCTAGAGGGACAGGGGAAGAGACG. Translation: CSARGTGEET. The full CDR3 protein is CSARGTGEETQYF. This chain connects TRBV20-1 to TRBJ2-3, with 9 bases aligning to TRBD1. From the germline J gene comes the end of the CDR3, since the read stops 3 residues before it. Germline V gene sequence: CDR1 DFQATT, CDR2 SNEGSKA (reference sequence). The CDR3 runs 13 residues.

This clone was found many times. The read gets to within 3 residues of the CDR3 end, and the germline J gene fills in the rest. This chain joins TRBV4-2 and TRBJ1-3; TRBD1 might be the D (6 bases). This CDR3 contains 14 residues. Germline CDR1 and CDR2: LGHNA and YNFKEQ. V was trimmed by 4 bases and J by 2 bases, leaving 9 bases between them. Incomplete CDR3 DNA: TGTGCCAGCAGCCTGGACAGTCCTGGAAACACC. As protein: CASSLDSPGNT. The entire CDR3 sequence reads CASSLDSPGNTIYF.

This clone has at least ten counts. The observed sequence ends 3 residues before the CDR3 terminus, with the missing tail filled in from the germline J gene. The genes are TRBV19 and TRBJ2-3; D might be TRBD1 (6 bases). The germline gives CDR1 LNHDA, CDR2 SQIVND (reference sequence). Trimming took off 11 bases at V and 5 bases at J, with 26 bases between the two ends. CDR3 size: 16 residues. The sequenced CDR3 bases are TGTGCCTGTTCCTTGGCAGGGGCTACCTCCCTAGATACG. It is translated as CACSLAGATSLDT. The whole CDR3 sequence reads CACSLAGATSLDTQYF.

The table lists this clone with many counts. Read sequence stops 3 residues before the CDR3 end, and the germline J gene provides the missing end. The chain joins TRBV18 to TRBJ2-7; D unresolved. The CDR3 runs to 13 residues. Germline lookup yields CDR1 KGHSH and CDR2 LQKENI. The germline V and J ends were trimmed by 5 bases and 2 bases, with 10 bases remaining between them. This CDR3 is CASSTEQTYEQYF. CDR3 bases read: TGTGCCAGCTCAACAGAACAAACCTACGAG. Combining the CDR3 with reference TRBV18 and TRBJ2-7 gives the whole variable domain NAGVMQNPRHLVRRRGQEARLRCSPMKGHSHVYWYRQLPEEGLKFMVYLQKENIIDESGMPKERFSAEFPKEGPSILRIQQVVRGDSAAYFCASSTEQTYEQYFGPGTRLTVT.

On this clone: The CDR3 end is not reached by the read, which stops 3 residues before it; the germline J gene fills it in. This chain links TRBV7-2 with TRBJ1-2; the D is unclear. The CDR3 runs 15 residues. The germline CDR1 and CDR2 sequences are SGHTA and FQGNSA. CDR3 bases read: TGTGCCAGCACGAGAGCGGGAGGGCCGGGAAATGAC. This translates into CASTRAGGPGND. The full-length CDR3 reads as CASTRAGGPGNDYTF.

This clone was counted ten times or more. Compared with germline, one end of the junction differs, possibly owing to a read error. The CDR3 end is not reached by the read, which stops 3 residues before it; the germline J gene fills it in. Other DNA sequences in the same sample also yield this CDR3. The genes are TRBV20-1 and TRBJ1-3; a weak D match, TRBD1 (6 bases). This CDR3 region has 14 residues. The germline V gene encodes CDR1 DFQATT and CDR2 SNEGSKA (reference sequence). The CDR3 bases that were read are TGCAGTGCTAGTCAGGGGAGTACTGGAAACACA. Its translation is CSASQGSTGNT. The complete CDR3 protein is CSASQGSTGNTIYF.

The table lists this clone with a few counts. The CDR3 extends 3 residues past the end of the read, so its final part is completed from the germline J gene. The rearrangement links TRBV5-1 to TRBJ2-5; 8 nucleotides agree with TRBD1. The germline V gene encodes CDR1 SGHRS and CDR2 YFSETQ. V shed 4 bases and J 2 bases; nucleotides not matched to a gene: 10. CDR3 length: 16 residues. The CDR3 protein is CASSVQGVGAQETQYF. The CDR3 DNA, read in part, is TGCGCCAGCAGCGTACAGGGGGTGGGGGCTCAAGAGACC.

This clone was seen ten or more times. The CDR3 extends 3 residues past the end of the read, so its final part is completed from the germline J gene. The V gene is TRBV20-1, the J gene TRBJ1-1; TRBD1 aligns across 7 bases. CDR3 length: 14 amino acids. Germline V gene data show CDR1 as DFQATT and CDR2 as SNEGSKA (reference sequence). V shed 1 base, J shed 5 bases, and the junction held 7 bases outside the gene matches. The part of the CDR3 DNA that was read is TGCAGTGCTAGAGCGGGACAGTCGAGGACTGAA. It translates to CSARAGQSRTE. The whole CDR3 sequence reads CSARAGQSRTEAFF.

This clone has a count of ten or more. Read data end 3 residues before the CDR3 end; the end is taken from the germline J gene. The chain combines TRBV7-9 with TRBJ2-7; 7 bases fit TRBD2. CDR1 SEHNR and CDR2 FQNEAQ come from the germline V gene (reference sequence). The CDR3 length is 14 residues. After removal of 5 bases from V and 2 bases from J, the junction contained 6 bases not matched to a gene. The part of the CDR3 DNA that was read is TGTGCCAGCAGCCCTATGGGGGGGACCTACGAG. The encoded protein is CASSPMGGTYE. The entire CDR3 is CASSPMGGTYEQYF.

This clone was seen a handful of times. Partial CDR3 DNA: TGTGCCAGCTCATCCGAAGCGGGAGGGGGCTCGGAC. Protein: CASSSEAGGGSD. The complete CDR3 reads CASSSEAGGGSDYTF. The chain carries TRBV18 and TRBJ1-2, with 7 bases fitting TRBD1. The sequence runs out 3 residues before the end of the CDR3; the remainder is reconstructed from the germline J gene. The CDR3 is made up of 15 amino acids. CDR1 is KGHSH and CDR2 is LQKENI in the germline V gene.

In this sample, this clone turned up many times. Sequencing ends 3 residues short of the CDR3 end; the germline J gene provides the rest. The chain has TRBV2 and TRBJ1-6; no firm D call. Trimming stripped 6 bases from V and 9 bases from J, with 12 bases between. Per the germline V gene, CDR1 is SNHLY and CDR2 is FYNNEI. This CDR3 spans 13 amino acids. The CDR3 loop is CASRPGPLSPLHF. CDR3 bases read: TGTGCCAGCAGGCCTGGCCCCCTTTCACCC.

This clone was observed many times. A read error may account for a junction end that differs from germline. The read terminates 3 residues ahead of where the CDR3 ends, so the germline J gene completes it. This chain uses TRBV4-2 with TRBJ1-2; D is uncertain. The CDR3 spans 16 residues. Germline V gene data show CDR1 as LGHNA and CDR2 as YNFKEQ. The sequenced CDR3 bases are TGCGCCAGCAGCCGCGCCCCTCAGGTGGACTTCTATGGC. Amino acid sequence: CASSRAPQVDFYG. The entire CDR3 is CASSRAPQVDFYGYTF.

The table lists this clone with many counts. The CDR3 end lies 3 residues beyond the end of the read and is filled in from the germline J gene. The chain carries TRBV19 and TRBJ2-1; 11 bases are shared with TRBD2. The V and J ends lost 4 bases and 6 bases, in that order; junction bases with no gene match: 5. Per germline, CDR1 LNHDA and CDR2 SQIVND (reference sequence). This CDR3 spans 15 amino acids. This CDR3 is CASSRLAGGGNEQFF. The CDR3 bases that were read are TGTGCCAGTAGTAGATTAGCGGGAGGGGGCAATGAG.

Worth noting for this clone: The read stops 3 residues short of the end of the CDR3; the missing end is completed from the germline J gene. This chain connects TRBV20-1 to TRBJ2-5, with TRBD1 as a possible D gene (5 bases). Germline V gives CDR1 DFQATT, CDR2 SNEGSKA (reference sequence). Between the trimmed V and J ends, which lost 3 bases and 1 base, there was a span of 15 bases. This CDR3 has 15 amino acids. The CDR3 bases that were read are TGCAGTGCTAGTAGCCCTCTTGGGGCCCAAGAGACC. It encodes CSASSPLGAQET. The entire CDR3 is CSASSPLGAQETQYF.

There are many counts of this clone. The CDR3 end falls 3 residues outside the read, so it is completed with the germline J gene. The gene calls are TRBV6-1 and TRBJ1-2; maybe TRBD1 (5 bases). Per the germline V gene, CDR1 is MNHNS and CDR2 is SASEGT. The CDR3 spans 14 residues. CDR3: CASSEAKGARGYTF. The sequenced part of the CDR3 DNA is TGTGCCAGCAGTGAAGCAAAAGGGGCAAGAGGC.

CDR3 DNA, as far as it was read: TGTGCCATCAGAAGGACTAGCGGGGGGGCCGGGGAGACC. This codes for CAIRRTSGGAGET. The full-length CDR3 reads as CAIRRTSGGAGETQYF. The chain uses TRBV10-3 and TRBJ2-5; TRBD2 matches 15 bases. The read is 3 residues too short to cover the CDR3 end, so that end is filled in from the germline J gene. The CDR3 covers 16 residues. V dropped 6 bases and J dropped 5; count of bases not matched to a gene: 7. In germline, CDR1 is ENHRY, CDR2 SYGVKD.

The sample holds many counts of this clone. The CDR3: CASSLFTGNEKLFF. The covered CDR3 bases are TGCGCCAGCAGCTTGTTCACAGGGAATGAAAAG. The rearrangement uses TRBV5-1 and TRBJ2-2; D is perhaps TRBD1 (6 bases). The observed sequence ends 3 residues before the CDR3 terminus, with the missing tail filled in from the germline J gene. The CDR3 spans 14 residues. The V gene's germline CDR1 is SGHRS and CDR2 YFSETQ.